These 27 T cell receptor beta chains share one sample of origin, sequenced in a study of cytomegalovirus exposure and HLA in healthy donors. Vbeta (60) and Jbeta (13) primers were used in the PCR. Clones were read by immunoSEQ multiplex PCR, and TCRdb kept only the in-frame ones, dropping some. The sample lists 150,000 or so clones, approximately 82% seen once, with approximately 1.6% in the top ten. The sequenced sample was PBMCs. These receptors all stem from a male donor in good health and CMV-seronegative.

V usage is TRBV29-1 and J usage is TRBJ2-2; D is unclear. V was pared by 6 bases and J by 0 bases, with 26 bases between. Germline CDR1 and CDR2: SQVTM and ANQGSEA. The CDR3 totals 19 residues. The CDR3 sequence is CSVQVLMPGSPTNTGELFF. CDR3 coding DNA: TGCAGCGTCCAGGTTTTGATGCCTGGATCCCCCACGAACACCGGGGAGCTGTTTTTT.

Comment on this clone: Other DNA sequences in the same sample also yield this CDR3. The chain links TRBV5-1 to TRBJ1-2; D may be TRBD1 (6 bases). CDR1 and CDR2 (germline): SGHRS, YFSETQ. There are 14 residues in the CDR3. Trimming shortened V by 4 bases and J by 6 bases, and 16 bases separated the two germline ends. This CDR3 reads CASSPDRGSDGYTF. The DNA of the CDR3 is TGCGCCAGCAGCCCGGACAGAGGGTCCGATGGCTACACCTTC.

The genes are TRBV29-1 and TRBJ1-1; TRBD1 aligns across 8 bases. The junction had 1 base not matched to a gene; V was cut back by 3 bases and J by 7 bases. Germline values: CDR1 SQVTM, CDR2 ANQGSEA. The CDR3 loop spans 11 amino acids. The CDR3 reads CSVDRGLEAFF. Here the CDR3 DNA reads TGCAGCGTTGACAGGGGGCTTGAAGCTTTCTTT.

The genes are TRBV7-2 and TRBJ1-5; no clear D gene. This CDR3 comprises 13 residues. Trimming pared 7 bases from V and 1 base from J, leaving 8 bases between. Germline-derived CDR1 and CDR2 are SGHTA and FQGNSA. In DNA form, the CDR3 reads TGTGCCAGCACCGCCGAGAGCAATCAGCCCCAGCATTTT. Its translation: CASTAESNQPQHF.

The chain carries TRBV28 and TRBJ1-2, with 8 bases that match TRBD1. The V segment lost 10 bases and the J segment 3 bases; nucleotides outside the gene matches: 4. The CDR3 totals 12 residues. The germline gives CDR1 MDHEN, CDR2 SYDVKM. CDR3 bases: TGTGCCACCACGACAGGGGACTATGGCTACACCTTC. Translating it yields CATTTGDYGYTF.

The chain recombines TRBV7-9 with TRBJ2-5; no definite D call. Germline values: CDR1 SEHNR, CDR2 FQNEAQ (reference sequence). This CDR3 has 13 amino acids. The V end lost 1 base, the J end lost 11 bases, and 14 bases lay between the germline ends. This chain's CDR3 is CASSLVGNPVQYF. CDR3 in DNA: TGTGCCAGCAGCTTAGTGGGCAATCCAGTACAGTACTTC.

With regard to this clone: A read error may produce the germline difference seen at one junction end. The V call is TRBV13, the J call TRBJ2-1, with a weak D call TRBD1 (6 bases). The CDR3 is 14 amino acids. CDR1 and CDR2 (germline): PRHDT, FYEKMQ (reference sequence). The chain's CDR3 is CASGFVGARNEQFF. The CDR3 DNA is TGTGCCAGCGGCTTCGTGGGGGCCAGAAATGAGCAGTTCTTC.

The rearrangement links TRBV27 to TRBJ2-1, with D uncertain. The V and J ends lost 3 bases and 5 bases respectively, with 8 bases between them. This CDR3 contains 13 residues. Germline V lookup: CDR1 MNHEY, CDR2 SMNVEV (reference sequence). CDR3: CASSFQVNNEQFF. For the CDR3, the DNA is TGTGCCAGCAGTTTTCAGGTGAACAATGAGCAGTTCTTC.

The J gene is TRBJ2-1, the V gene TRBV7-9; 7 bases are shared with TRBD1. Germline CDR1 and CDR2: SEHNR and FQNEAQ (reference sequence). CDR3 size: 16 residues. V gave up 5 bases and J gave up 1 base; unmatched junction bases: 8. The CDR3 DNA follows: TGTGCCAGCAGCCCCTCCTTGGGACAGTCCTACAATGAGCAGTTCTTC. This encodes CASSPSLGQSYNEQFF.

The rearrangement joins TRBV5-4 to TRBJ2-7; 10 bases are shared with TRBD1. Germline V gene data show CDR1 as SGHNT and CDR2 as YYREEE (reference sequence). Losses at the gene ends were 4 bases for V and 3 bases for J; bases not matched to a gene: 4. This CDR3 is 14 amino acids long. For the CDR3, the DNA is TGTGCCAGCAGCGCCGGGACAGGGGTCTACGAGCAGTACTTC. It codes for CASSAGTGVYEQYF.

This chain joins TRBV2 and TRBJ2-7, with D possibly being TRBD1 (6 bases). The V and J ends lost 7 bases and 1 base respectively, with 17 bases between them. Germline loops: CDR1 SNHLY, CDR2 FYNNEI. This CDR3 spans 15 amino acids. For the CDR3, the DNA is TGTGCCAGCAACAGGGTTTTGACTGGATCCTACGAGCAGTACTTC. It codes for CASNRVLTGSYEQYF. The variable domain in full, completed from reference TRBV2 and TRBJ2-7, reads EPEVTQTPSHQVTQMGQEVILRCVPISNHLYFYWYRQILGQKVEFLVSFYNNEISEKSEIFDDQFSVERPDGSNFTLKIRSTKLEDSAMYFCASNRVLTGSYEQYFGPGTRLTVT.

This clone was seen only a few times. The rearrangement links TRBV5-1 to TRBJ2-5; 9 positions match TRBD2. In germline, CDR1 is SGHRS, CDR2 YFSETQ. The CDR3 is made up of 16 amino acids. The V segment lost 4 bases and the J segment 2 bases; nucleotides outside the gene matches: 9. In DNA form, the CDR3 reads TGCGCCAGCAGCCCCGGGCCGGCGGGGGGGCAAGAGACCCAGTACTTC. Translating gives CASSPGPAGGQETQYF.

V and J are TRBV4-2 and TRBJ2-5; no firm D call. This CDR3 has 15 amino acids. Germline assignment: CDR1 LGHNA and CDR2 YNFKEQ. Trimming removed 3 bases from V and 1 base from J, with 12 bases in between. CDR3 region: CASSQNPDFQETQYF. The CDR3 DNA is TGTGCCAGCAGCCAGAATCCCGACTTCCAAGAGACCCAGTACTTC.

This clone was observed a handful of times. The chain links TRBV30 to TRBJ1-1, with D maybe TRBD1 (6 bases). The CDR3 covers 16 residues. V was trimmed by 1 base and J by 1 base, leaving 16 bases between them. CDR1 is GTSNPN, CDR2 SVGIG, per germline (reference sequence). CDR3 residues: CAWSGGEGGQNTEAFF. The CDR3, as DNA: TGTGCCTGGAGTGGGGGAGAGGGGGGGCAGAACACTGAAGCTTTCTTT. The whole variable domain, filled in from reference TRBV30 and TRBJ1-1, reads SQTIHQWPATLVQPVGSPLSLECTVEGTSNPNLYWYRQAAGRGLQLLFYSVGIGQISSEVPQNLSASRPQDRQFILSSKKLLLSDSGFYLCAWSGGEGGQNTEAFFGQGTRLTVV.

Details on this clone: Other DNA sequences in this sample translate to the same CDR3. This chain joins TRBV6-5 and TRBJ2-5; 8 positions match TRBD1. The CDR3 runs 13 residues. Germline V CDR1 and CDR2: MNHEY, SVGAGI. Losses at the gene ends were 6 bases for V and 5 bases for J; bases not matched to a gene: 5. In DNA form, the CDR3 reads TGTGCCAGCAGCCCTCGACAGGGGGAGACCCAGTACTTC. It specifies CASSPRQGETQYF.

This sequence joins TRBV11-3 and TRBJ2-3; D possibly corresponds to TRBD2 (6 bases). In germline, CDR1 is SGHNT, CDR2 YENEEA. With 1 base removed from V and 0 bases from J, the gap between germline ends came to 14 bases. This CDR3 spans 17 amino acids. CDR3 nucleotides: TGTGCCAGCAGCTTAGGGGTGTGGGGGGAAAGCACAGATACGCAGTATTTT. Encoded protein: CASSLGVWGESTDTQYF.

CDR3 sequence reads: CASSPRETQYF. For the CDR3, the DNA is TGTGCCAGCAGCCCCAGAGAGACCCAGTACTTC. This chain uses TRBV7-2 with TRBJ2-5; D remains unclear. Trimming shortened V by 5 bases and J by 4 bases, and 5 bases separated the two germline ends. This CDR3 contains 11 residues. CDR1 is SGHTA and CDR2 is FQGNSA in the germline V gene. The full variable domain, its missing parts supplied by reference TRBV7-2 and TRBJ2-5, is GAGVSQSPSNKVTEKGKDVELRCDPISGHTALYWYRQSLGQGLEFLIYFQGNSAPDKSGLPSDRFSAERTGGSVSTLTIQRTQQEDSAVYLCASSPRETQYFGPGTRLLVL.

The V and J genes are TRBV13 and TRBJ1-6, with D tentatively TRBD1 (5 bases). With 5 bases removed from V and 6 bases from J, the gap between germline ends came to 17 bases. The CDR3 has 16 residues. Germline loops: CDR1 PRHDT, CDR2 FYEKMQ (reference sequence). CDR3 coding DNA: TGTGCCAGCAGCCTCATCGGGACGGGAGCTAATTCACCCCTCCACTTT. Translating it yields CASSLIGTGANSPLHF.

The chain joins TRBV9 to TRBJ2-5; weak D call: TRBD2 (5 bases). The end of the DNA is better explained by TRBJ2-7, so the J call may be wrong. Per the germline V gene, CDR1 is SGDLS and CDR2 is YYNGEE. This CDR3 has 14 residues. The CDR3 reads CASSPGREVYEQYF. CDR3 nucleotide sequence: TGTGCCAGCAGCCCAGGACGGGAAGTCTACGAGCAGTACTTC.

This clone appeared once. This sequence joins TRBV7-2 and TRBJ2-5; TRBD2 aligns across 10 bases. The germline V gene encodes CDR1 SGHTA and CDR2 FQGNSA. Trimming at V came to 1 base and at J to 5 bases, leaving 4 bases not matched to a gene. The CDR3 has 15 residues. The CDR3, as DNA: TGTGCCAGCAGCTTAGAAGCGGGAGGGCCGGAGACCCAGTACTTC. Amino acids: CASSLEAGGPETQYF.

This clone was seen just once. The chain joins TRBV7-3 to TRBJ2-1, with D perhaps matching TRBD1 (5 bases). Trimming removed 5 bases at V and 7 bases at J, with 15 bases between. The CDR3 length is 14 residues. Germline V gene data show CDR1 as SGHTA and CDR2 as FQGTGA. CDR3 in DNA: TGTGCCAGCAGCCGCGACAGTTTTGTGAATGAGCAGTTCTTC. This gives the protein CASSRDSFVNEQFF.

The CDR3 coding sequence is TGTGCCAGCTCACCAAAAGTCGCTAGCGGTTACAATGAGCAGTTCTTC. Translated, it gives CASSPKVASGYNEQFF. The chain employs TRBV18 and TRBJ2-1, with 7 bases lining up with TRBD2. Germline assignment: CDR1 KGHSH and CDR2 LQKENI. V lost 2 bases to trimming and J lost 4 bases; unmatched junction nucleotides: 8. The CDR3 has 16 residues.

The chain recombines TRBV28 with TRBJ2-1; 8 bases map to TRBD2. The CDR3 covers 14 residues. The V and J ends lost 5 bases and 8 bases, in that order; junction bases with no gene match: 8. Germline V gene sequence: CDR1 MDHEN, CDR2 SYDVKM. CDR3 sequence reads: CASSSPGTSDEQFF. CDR3 nucleotide sequence: TGTGCCAGCAGTAGCCCCGGGACTAGTGATGAGCAGTTCTTC.

This clone appeared a single time. The chain employs TRBV7-6 and TRBJ2-1; TRBD2 matches 8 bases. There are 13 residues in the CDR3. J lost 7 bases, V lost 5 bases, and 4 bases had no gene match. Germline assignment: CDR1 SGHVS and CDR2 FNYEAQ. CDR3 coding DNA: TGTGCCAGCAGCCGACTAGCGTCGAATGAGCAGTTCTTC. It is translated as CASSRLASNEQFF.

The chain couples TRBV7-8 to TRBJ2-6; the match to TRBD2 covers 8 bases. With 1 base clipped from V and 3 bases from J, the junction kept 5 bases outside the gene matches. The germline CDR1 and CDR2 sequences are SGHVS and FQNEAQ. The CDR3 extends over 17 amino acids. Here the CDR3 DNA reads TGTGCCAGCAGCTTAGAGCCAGCGGGGGTTGGGGCCAACGTCCTGACTTTC. It encodes CASSLEPAGVGANVLTF.

Concerning this clone itself: The germline gene is not matched at one end of the junction; a read error may be the cause. Other DNA sequences from this sample encode an identical CDR3 as well. The genes are TRBV15 and TRBJ2-1; possibly TRBD1 for D (6 bases). Germline values: CDR1 LNHNV, CDR2 YYDKDF (reference sequence). The length of the CDR3 is 15 residues. CDR3 in amino acids: CATGISRGSYNEQFF. CDR3 coding DNA: TGTGCCACCGGAATATCCAGGGGATCCTACAATGAGCAATTCTTC. Variable domain in full (rest from reference TRBV15 and TRBJ2-1): DAMVIQNPRYQVTQFGKPVTLSCSQTLNHNVMYWYQQKSSQAPKLLFHYYDKDFNNEADTPDNFQSRRPNTSFCFLDIRSPGLGDTAMYLCATGISRGSYNEQFFGPGTRLTVL.

The chain couples TRBV7-9 to TRBJ2-7; 9 bases are a match to TRBD2. Germline-derived CDR1 and CDR2 are SEHNR and FQNEAQ (reference sequence). After removal of 5 bases from V and 0 bases from J, the junction contained 8 bases not matched to a gene. This CDR3 is built from 16 residues. In DNA, the CDR3 is TGTGCCAGCAGCCCCGCCAGTAGCGGGAGCTCCTACGAGCAGTACTTC. As protein: CASSPASSGSSYEQYF.